This T cell receptor (beta chain) appears in the sequencing data of a study of OX40 agonist ivuxolimab in advanced cancers. Study as a whole: Every 2 weeks, patients got intravenous ivuxolimab at one of six dose levels (0.01-10 mg/kg). Those treated in dose escalation had hepatocellular carcinoma, melanoma, renal cell cancer or head and neck cancer. Study results and limitations: The study found that CD8+ T cells averaged more expanded clones than CD4+.

Some clones are missing from TCRdb's copy, which holds only in-frame ones; the method was immunoSEQ multiplex PCR. Of under 75,000 clones in the sample, 84% are singletons; the top ten hold around 0.75%. Germline V CDR1 and CDR2: SGHRS, YFSETQ. Trimming removed 4 bases from V and 4 bases from J, with 14 bases in between. CDR3 length equals 15 residues. A remark on this clone: The antigen is not known.

The sequencing here drew on CD4+ or CD8+ T cells sorted from blood, taken in a trial of the OX40 agonist ivuxolimab. The source is an adult with an advanced solid tumor such as melanoma, head and neck, liver or kidney cancer. J is TRBJ2-2 and V is TRBV5-1, with D tentatively TRBD1 (5 bases). The CDR3 region has the DNA TGCGCCAGCAGCCCGAGCACAGGAACCACCGGGGAGCTGTTTTTT. Amino acids: CASSPSTGTTGELFF. The variable domain in full, completed from reference TRBV5-1 and TRBJ2-2, reads KAGVTQTPRYLIKTRGQQVTLSCSPISGHRSVSWYQQTPGQGLQFLFEYFSETQRNKGNFPGRFSGRQFSNSRSEMNVSTLELGDSALYLCASSPSTGTTGELFFGEGSRLTVL.